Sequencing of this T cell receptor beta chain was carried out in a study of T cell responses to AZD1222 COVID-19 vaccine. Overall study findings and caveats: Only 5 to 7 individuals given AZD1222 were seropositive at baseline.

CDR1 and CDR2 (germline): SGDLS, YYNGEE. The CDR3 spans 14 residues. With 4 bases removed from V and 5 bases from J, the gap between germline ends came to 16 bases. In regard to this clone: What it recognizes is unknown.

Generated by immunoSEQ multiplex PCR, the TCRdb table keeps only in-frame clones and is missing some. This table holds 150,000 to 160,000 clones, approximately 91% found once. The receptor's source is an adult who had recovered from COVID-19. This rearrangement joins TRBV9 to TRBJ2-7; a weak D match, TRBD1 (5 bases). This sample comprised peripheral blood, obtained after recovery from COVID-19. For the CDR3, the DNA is TGTGCCAGCAGCAAACTTCTGACAGACAACGAGCAGTACTTC. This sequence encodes CASSKLLTDNEQYF.